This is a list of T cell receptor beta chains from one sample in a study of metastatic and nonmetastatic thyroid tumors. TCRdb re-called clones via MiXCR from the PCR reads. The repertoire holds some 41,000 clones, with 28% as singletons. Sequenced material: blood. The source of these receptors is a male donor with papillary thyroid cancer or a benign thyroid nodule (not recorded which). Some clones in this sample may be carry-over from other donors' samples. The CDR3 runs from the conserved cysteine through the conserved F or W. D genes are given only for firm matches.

CDSSRDLYRDRGFGKIQYF	TRBD1	TRBJ2-4	TRBV6-1
CASSFNGGYGYTF	-	TRBJ1-2	TRBV27
CASSPPPPQETQYF	-	TRBJ2-5	TRBV18
CASSGTGVDQPQHF	TRBD1	TRBJ1-5	TRBV2
CASGGQGYTDTQYF	TRBD1	TRBJ2-3	TRBV7-6
CASSLFPMGHVVEQYF	-	TRBJ2-7	TRBV5-1
CASRCSRDPFNEHFF	-	TRBJ2-1	TRBV5-1
CASGFGGAGNTIYF	-	TRBJ1-3	TRBV12-5
CASSARDRDYGYTF	TRBD1	TRBJ1-2	TRBV18
CASSPYTGEKLFF	-	TRBJ1-4	TRBV18
CASDLGGGQEAQYF	-	TRBJ2-5	TRBV6-1
CASSRPGQGRIGELFF	TRBD1	TRBJ2-2	TRBV6-2/TRBV6-3
CASSQKGVGNTEAFF	-	TRBJ1-1	TRBV3-1
CASSLLDSTYEQYF	-	TRBJ2-7	TRBV28
CSARDTEQPQHF	-	TRBJ1-5	TRBV20-1
CASSKSVGQGTYEQYF	TRBD1	TRBJ2-7	TRBV11-2
CASSPPDPVVQTQYF	-	TRBJ2-5	TRBV9
CASRCGENTEAFF	-	TRBJ1-1	TRBV5-1
CASSRLGVNTEAFF	-	TRBJ1-1	TRBV5-1
CASSLWTDQETQYF	-	TRBJ2-5	TRBV27
CASSQGNSPLHF	-	TRBJ1-6	TRBV4-1
CASSLVGGLAGAGGEQYF	TRBD2	TRBJ2-7	TRBV11-2
CASSLRTPVNNSPLHF	-	TRBJ1-6	TRBV14
CASSLLLGGYEQYF	-	TRBJ2-7	TRBV11-1
CASSLGGTVNTIYF	-	TRBJ1-3	TRBV6-1
CASSLLGINTEAFF	-	TRBJ1-1	TRBV7-9
CVSEDDNTGELFF	-	TRBJ2-2	TRBV6-2/TRBV6-3
CASSLGVVAGYTF	-	TRBJ1-2	TRBV5-5
CATGAGGPSETQYF	TRBD2	TRBJ2-3	TRBV15
CASSRGVAHQHF	-	TRBJ1-5	TRBV6-1
CATSAFRQGVWETQYF	TRBD1	TRBJ2-5	TRBV24-1
CASSYSRWGPYEQYF	-	TRBJ2-7	TRBV6-5
CASSAGLAGVGTQYF	TRBD2	TRBJ2-5	TRBV9
CASRRDRTDTQYF	-	TRBJ2-3	TRBV2
CASSQDRFNEQFF	-	TRBJ2-1	TRBV3-1
CASSSPQGGESQPQHF	TRBD1	TRBJ1-5	TRBV28
CSAKSGRGGNEQFF	TRBD2	TRBJ2-1	TRBV20-1
CASPETGEHGELFF	TRBD1	TRBJ2-2	TRBV6-1
CASRGAGELFF	-	TRBJ2-2	TRBV10-2
CAIHLSSGQETQYF	-	TRBJ2-5	TRBV7-2
CASSLSLYNADAQYF	-	TRBJ2-3	TRBV28
CASSFLRSSSTDTQYF	-	TRBJ2-3	TRBV27
CSASRGRLGGDTQYF	-	TRBJ2-3	TRBV20-1